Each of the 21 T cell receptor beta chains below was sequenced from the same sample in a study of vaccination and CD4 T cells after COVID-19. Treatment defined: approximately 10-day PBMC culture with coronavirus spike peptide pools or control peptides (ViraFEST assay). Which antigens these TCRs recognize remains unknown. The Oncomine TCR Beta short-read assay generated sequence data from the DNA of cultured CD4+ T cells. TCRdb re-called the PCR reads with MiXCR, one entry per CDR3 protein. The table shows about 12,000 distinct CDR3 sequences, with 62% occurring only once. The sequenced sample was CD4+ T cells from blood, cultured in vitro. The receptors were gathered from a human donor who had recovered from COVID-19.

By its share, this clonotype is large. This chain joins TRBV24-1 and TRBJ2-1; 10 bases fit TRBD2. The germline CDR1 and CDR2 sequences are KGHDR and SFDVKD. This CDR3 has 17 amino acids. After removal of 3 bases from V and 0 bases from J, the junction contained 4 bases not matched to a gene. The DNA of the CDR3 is TGTGCCACCAGTGATCACGGGACTAGCGACTCCTACAATGAGCAGTTCTTC. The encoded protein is CATSDHGTSDSYNEQFF.

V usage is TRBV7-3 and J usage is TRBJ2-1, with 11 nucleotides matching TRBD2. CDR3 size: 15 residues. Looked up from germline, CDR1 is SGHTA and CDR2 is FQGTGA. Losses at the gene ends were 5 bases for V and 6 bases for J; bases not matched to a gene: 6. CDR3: CASSETSGSSNEQFF. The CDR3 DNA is TGTGCCAGCAGCGAAACTAGCGGGAGCTCCAATGAGCAGTTCTTC.

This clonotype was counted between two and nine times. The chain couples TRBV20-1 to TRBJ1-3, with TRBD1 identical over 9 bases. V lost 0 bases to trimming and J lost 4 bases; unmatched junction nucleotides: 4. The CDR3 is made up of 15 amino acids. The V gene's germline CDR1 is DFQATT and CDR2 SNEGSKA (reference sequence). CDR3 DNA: TGCAGTGCTAGAGAACGGACAGGGGTGGGAAACACCATATATTTT. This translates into CSARERTGVGNTIYF.

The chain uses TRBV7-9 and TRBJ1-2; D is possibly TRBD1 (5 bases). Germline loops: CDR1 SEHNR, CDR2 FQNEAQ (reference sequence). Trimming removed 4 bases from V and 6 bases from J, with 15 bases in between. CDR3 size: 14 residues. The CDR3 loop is CASSSRDRFDGYTF. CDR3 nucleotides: TGTGCCAGCAGCTCCAGGGATAGGTTCGATGGCTACACCTTC.

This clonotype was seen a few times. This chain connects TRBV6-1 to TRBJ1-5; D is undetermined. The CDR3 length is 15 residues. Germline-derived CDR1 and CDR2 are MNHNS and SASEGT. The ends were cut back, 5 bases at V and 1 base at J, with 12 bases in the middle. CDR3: CASSQGSTSNQPQHF. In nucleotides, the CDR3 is TGTGCCAGCAGTCAAGGGTCGACGAGCAATCAGCCCCAGCATTTT.

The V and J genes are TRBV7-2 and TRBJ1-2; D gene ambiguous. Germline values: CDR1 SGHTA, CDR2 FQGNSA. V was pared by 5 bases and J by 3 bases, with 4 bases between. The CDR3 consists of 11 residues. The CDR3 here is CASSRDYGYTF. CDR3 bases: TGTGCCAGCAGCCGGGACTATGGCTACACCTTC.

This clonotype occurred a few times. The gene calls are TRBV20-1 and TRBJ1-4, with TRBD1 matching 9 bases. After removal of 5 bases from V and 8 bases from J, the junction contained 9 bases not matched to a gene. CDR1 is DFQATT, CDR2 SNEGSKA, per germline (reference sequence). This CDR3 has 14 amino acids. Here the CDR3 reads CSAPATGGREKLFF. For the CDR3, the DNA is TGCAGTGCTCCAGCGACAGGGGGAAGGGAAAAACTGTTTTTT.

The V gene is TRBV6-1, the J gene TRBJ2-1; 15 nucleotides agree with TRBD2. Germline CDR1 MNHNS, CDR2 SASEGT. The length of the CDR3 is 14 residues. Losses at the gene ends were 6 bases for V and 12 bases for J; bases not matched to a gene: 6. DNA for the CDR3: TGTGCCAGCAGGGGACTAGCGGGAGGCGGGGGGCAGTTCTTC. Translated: CASRGLAGGGGQFF.

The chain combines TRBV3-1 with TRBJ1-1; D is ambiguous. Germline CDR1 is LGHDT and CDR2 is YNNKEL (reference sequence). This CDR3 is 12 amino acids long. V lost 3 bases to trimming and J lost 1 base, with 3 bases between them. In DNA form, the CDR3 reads TGTGCCAGCAGCCATGCGAACACTGAAGCTTTCTTT. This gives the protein CASSHANTEAFF.

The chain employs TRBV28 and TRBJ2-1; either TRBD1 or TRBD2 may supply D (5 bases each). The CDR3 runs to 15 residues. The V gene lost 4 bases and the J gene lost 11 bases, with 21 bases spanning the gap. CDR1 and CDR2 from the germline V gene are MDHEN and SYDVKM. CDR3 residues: CASSSRDQESMKQFF. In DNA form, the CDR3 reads TGTGCCAGCAGTTCCCGGGACCAAGAGTCAATGAAGCAGTTCTTC.

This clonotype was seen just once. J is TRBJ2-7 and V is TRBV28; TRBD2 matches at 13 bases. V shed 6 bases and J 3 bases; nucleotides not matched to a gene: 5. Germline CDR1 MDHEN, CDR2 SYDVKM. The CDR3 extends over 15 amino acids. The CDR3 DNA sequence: TGTGCCAGCAGAGGGACTAGCGGGACAGACTACGAGCAGTACTTC. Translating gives CASRGTSGTDYEQYF.

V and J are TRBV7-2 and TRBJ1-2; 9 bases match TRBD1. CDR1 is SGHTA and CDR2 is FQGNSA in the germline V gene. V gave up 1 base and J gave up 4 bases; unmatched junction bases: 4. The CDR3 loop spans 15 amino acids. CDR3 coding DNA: TGTGCCAGCAGCTTAGGACAGGGGGAACTCTATGGCTACACCTTC. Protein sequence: CASSLGQGELYGYTF.

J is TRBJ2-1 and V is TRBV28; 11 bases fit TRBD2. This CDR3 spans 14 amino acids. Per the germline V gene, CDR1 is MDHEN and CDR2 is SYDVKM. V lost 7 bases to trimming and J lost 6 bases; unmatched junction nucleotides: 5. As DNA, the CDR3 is TGTGCCAGCAACCCCGGGACTAGCGGCAATGAGCAGTTCTTC. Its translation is CASNPGTSGNEQFF.

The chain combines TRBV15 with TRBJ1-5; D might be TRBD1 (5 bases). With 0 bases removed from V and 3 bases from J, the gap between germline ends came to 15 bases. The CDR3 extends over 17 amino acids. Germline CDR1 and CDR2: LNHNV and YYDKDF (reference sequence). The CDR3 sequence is CATSRDFDSSINQPQHF. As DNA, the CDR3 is TGTGCCACCAGCAGAGATTTTGACAGTTCCATCAATCAGCCCCAGCATTTT. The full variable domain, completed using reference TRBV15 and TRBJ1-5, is DAMVIQNPRYQVTQFGKPVTLSCSQTLNHNVMYWYQQKSSQAPKLLFHYYDKDFNNEADTPDNFQSRRPNTSFCFLDIRSPGLGDTAMYLCATSRDFDSSINQPQHFGDGTRLSIL.

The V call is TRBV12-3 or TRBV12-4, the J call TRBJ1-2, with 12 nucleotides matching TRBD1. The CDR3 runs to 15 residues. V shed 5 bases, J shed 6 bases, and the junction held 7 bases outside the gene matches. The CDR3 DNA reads TGTGCCAGCAGTCACTACCGGGACAGGGGGCATGGCTACACCTTC. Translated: CASSHYRDRGHGYTF.

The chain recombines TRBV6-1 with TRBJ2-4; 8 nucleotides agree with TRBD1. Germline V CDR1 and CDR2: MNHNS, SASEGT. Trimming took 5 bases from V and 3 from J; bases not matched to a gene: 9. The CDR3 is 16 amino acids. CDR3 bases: TGTGCCAGCAGTCCTGGACAGGGCGGGGACAAAAACATTCAGTACTTC. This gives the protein CASSPGQGGDKNIQYF.

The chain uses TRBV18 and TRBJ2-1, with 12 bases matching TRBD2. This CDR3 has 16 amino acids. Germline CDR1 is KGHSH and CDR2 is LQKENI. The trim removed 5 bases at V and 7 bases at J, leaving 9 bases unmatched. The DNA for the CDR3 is TGTGCCAGCTCAAACTCTAATCTAGCGGGAGGGAATGAGCAGTTCTTC. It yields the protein CASSNSNLAGGNEQFF.

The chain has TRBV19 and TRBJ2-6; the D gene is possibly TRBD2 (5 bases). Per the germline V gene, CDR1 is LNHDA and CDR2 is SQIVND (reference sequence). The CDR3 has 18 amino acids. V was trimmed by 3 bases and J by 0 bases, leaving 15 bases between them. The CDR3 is CASSIDLPGSSGANVLTF. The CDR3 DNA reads TGTGCCAGTAGTATCGATCTACCTGGGAGCTCTGGGGCCAACGTCCTGACTTTC.

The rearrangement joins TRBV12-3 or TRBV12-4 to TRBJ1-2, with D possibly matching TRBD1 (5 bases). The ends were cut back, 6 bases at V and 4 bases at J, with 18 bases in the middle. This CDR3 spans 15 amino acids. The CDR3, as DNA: TGTGCCAGCAGCCAAACCCCAGGGTCGGGCTATGGCTACACCTTC. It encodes CASSQTPGSGYGYTF.

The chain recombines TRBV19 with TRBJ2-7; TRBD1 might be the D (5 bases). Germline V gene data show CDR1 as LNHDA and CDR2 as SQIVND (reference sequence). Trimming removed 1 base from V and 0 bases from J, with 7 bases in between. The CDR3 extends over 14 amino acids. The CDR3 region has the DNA TGTGCCAGTAGTATAGGGGGCGTCTCCTACGAGCAGTACTTC. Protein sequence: CASSIGGVSYEQYF. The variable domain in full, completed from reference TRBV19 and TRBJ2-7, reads DGGITQSPKYLFRKEGQNVTLSCEQNLNHDAMYWYRQDPGQGLRLIYYSQIVNDFQKGDIAEGYSVSREKKESFPLTVTSAQKNPTAFYLCASSIGGVSYEQYFGPGTRLTVT.

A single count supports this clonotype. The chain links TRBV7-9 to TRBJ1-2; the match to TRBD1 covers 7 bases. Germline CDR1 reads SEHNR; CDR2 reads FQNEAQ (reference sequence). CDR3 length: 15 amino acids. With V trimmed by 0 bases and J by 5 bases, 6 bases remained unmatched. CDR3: CASSLAEGGGYGYTF. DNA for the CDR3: TGTGCCAGCAGCTTAGCAGAAGGGGGCGGTTATGGCTACACCTTC. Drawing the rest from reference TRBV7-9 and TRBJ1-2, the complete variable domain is DTGVSQNPRHKITKRGQNVTFRCDPISEHNRLYWYRQTLGQGPEFLTYFQNEAQLEKSRLLSDRFSAERPKGSFSTLEIQRTEQGDSAMYLCASSLAEGGGYGYTFGSGTRLTVV.